These 2 T cell receptor beta chains were all obtained from the same sample, sequenced in a study of control samples from healthy donors and cancer patients. Here immunoSEQ multiplex PCR was the method, and the copy in TCRdb shows in-frame clones only, minus some. Here the sample spans about 140,000 clones, roughly 89% being singletons. Sequences were obtained from blood. These receptors were collected from a man aged 25-45 years in good health.

The V call is TRBV19, the J call TRBJ1-2, with D perhaps TRBD1 (5 bases). CDR3 length equals 16 residues. CDR1 and CDR2 from the germline V gene are LNHDA and SQIVND (reference sequence). With 3 bases removed from V and 7 bases from J, the gap between germline ends came to 21 bases. CDR3 amino acids: CASSMWGIVSFGGYTF. The CDR3 nucleotides read TGTGCCAGTAGTATGTGGGGCATCGTTAGCTTCGGTGGCTACACCTTC.

In its sample, this clone was seen once. J is TRBJ2-2 and V is TRBV9; D is unresolved. The germline V gene encodes CDR1 SGDLS and CDR2 YYNGEE. The V and J ends lost 2 bases and 5 bases respectively, with 19 bases between them. The CDR3 runs 17 residues. CDR3 amino acids: CASSVRSNGGVTGELFF. In DNA, the CDR3 is TGTGCCAGCAGCGTTAGGTCCAACGGTGGTGTAACCGGGGAGCTGTTTTTT.